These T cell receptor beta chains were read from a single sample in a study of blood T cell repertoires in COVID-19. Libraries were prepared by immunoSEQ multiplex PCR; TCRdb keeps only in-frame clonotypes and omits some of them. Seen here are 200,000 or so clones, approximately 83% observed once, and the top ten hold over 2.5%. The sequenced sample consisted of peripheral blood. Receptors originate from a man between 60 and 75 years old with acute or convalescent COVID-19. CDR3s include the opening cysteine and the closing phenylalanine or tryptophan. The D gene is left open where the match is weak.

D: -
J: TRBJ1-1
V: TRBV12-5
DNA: TGTGCTAGTGGTCCCCGCCGGGGCACTGAAGCTTTCTTT
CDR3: CASGPRRGTEAFF

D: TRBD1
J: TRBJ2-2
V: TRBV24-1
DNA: TGTGCCACCAGTGATCCCCGGGACAGGGGCGGCACCGGGGAGCTGTTTTTT
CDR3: CATSDPRDRGGTGELFF

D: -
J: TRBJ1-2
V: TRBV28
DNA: TGTGCCAGCAATACAGGGTACTATGGCTACACCTTC
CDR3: CASNTGYYGYTF

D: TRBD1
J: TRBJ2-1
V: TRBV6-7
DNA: TGTGCCAGCAGTTGCCGGACAGGGGGCTTGGATGAGCAGTTCTTC
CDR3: CASSCRTGGLDEQFF

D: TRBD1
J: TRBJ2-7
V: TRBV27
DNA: TGTGCCAGCAGTTTAAGGGGCGGACAGGGGACCTACGAGCAGTACTTC
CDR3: CASSLRGGQGTYEQYF

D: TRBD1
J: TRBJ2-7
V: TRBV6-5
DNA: TGTGCCAGCAGTCTAACAGGGGGGAGCTACGAGCAGTACTTC
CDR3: CASSLTGGSYEQYF

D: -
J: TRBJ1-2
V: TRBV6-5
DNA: TGTGCCAGCAGTTACGACGGGGGGCCCGTGTATGGCTACACCTTC
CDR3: CASSYDGGPVYGYTF

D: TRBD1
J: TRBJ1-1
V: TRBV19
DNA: TGTGCCAGTAGTATAGTCCCGGGACAGGGGAATGAAGCTTTCTTT
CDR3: CASSIVPGQGNEAFF

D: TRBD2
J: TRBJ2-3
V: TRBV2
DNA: TGTGCCAGCAGTCGCCGCGGACTAGCGGCGACAGATACGCAGTATTTT
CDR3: CASSRRGLAATDTQYF

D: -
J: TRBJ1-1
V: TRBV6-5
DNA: TGTGCCAGCAGGGGCAATATGAACACTGAAGCTTTCTTT
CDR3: CASRGNMNTEAFF

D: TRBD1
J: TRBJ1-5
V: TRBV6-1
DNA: TGTGCCAGCAGTGAATGGGACAGGGGTCAGCCCCAGCATTTT
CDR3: CASSEWDRGQPQHF

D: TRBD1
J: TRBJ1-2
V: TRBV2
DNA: TGTGCCAGTGGGACAGGGCCCAACTATGGCTACACCTTC
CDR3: CASGTGPNYGYTF

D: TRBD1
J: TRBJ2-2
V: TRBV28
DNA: TGTGCCAGCAGTTCAGGACAGGGTGACACCGGGGAGCTGTTTTTT
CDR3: CASSSGQGDTGELFF